This T cell receptor (beta chain) was captured in a study of blood T cell repertoires in COVID-19. This clone was picked up one time. Repertoires were generated with immunoSEQ multiplex PCR, while TCRdb's copy carries only in-frame clones and drops some. The sample holds about 82,000 clones, approximately 86% seen once. The source is an elderly man with active or convalescent COVID-19. Sequencing input: peripheral blood.

CDR3 sequence: CASSRIVSTGELFF. The CDR3 nucleotides are TGTGCCAGCAGCCGTATCGTATCCACCGGGGAGCTGTTTTTT. The chain couples TRBV3-1 (or the pseudogene TRBV3-2) to TRBJ2-2; D is undetermined. Germline assignment: CDR1 LGHDT and CDR2 YNNKEL (reference sequence). Trimming cost V 4 bases and J 4 bases, with 10 bases left between them. This CDR3 has 14 residues.